The clone carrying this T cell receptor (beta chain) was seen a handful of times. Its matching antigen is unknown. TCRdb reprocessed the 5' RACE reads via MiXCR and lists one record per CDR3 protein. In the table there are more than 150,000 distinct CDR3 sequences, less than 20% of which are singletons. This record comes from a study of T-cell memory formation after mild COVID-19. Overall study context: Clustering of TCRs was largely donor specific. Regarding the study as a whole: Of the contracting clones, CD4+ ones lay mainly in CM and EM, and CD8+ ones in EMRA. Clones shrinking from day 15 to 85 showed even CD4/CD8 mixes; later expanders tilted CD4+.

Germline CDR1 and CDR2: SGHVS and FNYEAQ. The CDR3 covers 15 residues. The germline V and J ends were trimmed by 3 bases and 5 bases, with 14 bases remaining between them. The sequence came from a young man who had mild COVID-19 (a few samples of this study predate the infection). Cell type and time point are not known. Sequencing used PBMCs or a T cell subset sorted from them (not recorded which). This rearrangement joins TRBV7-6 to TRBJ2-1; weak D call: TRBD2 (6 bases). The CDR3 region has the DNA TGTGCCAGCAGCTTCGCTAGGGACTTTCACAATGAGCAGTTCTTC. Its translation is CASSFARDFHNEQFF.